The 16 T cell receptor beta chains given below trace back to one sample, sequenced in a study of regulatory T cells in long-lasting Graves disease. For TCR beta, libraries came from iRepertoire HTBI primers and Arm-PCR of CDR3 regions. TCRdb used MiXCR to reprocess the multiplex PCR reads, holding one entry per CDR3 protein. The table shows around 420,000 distinct CDR3 sequences, with around 15% occurring only once. Time point reported: newly diagnosed GD, antithyroid drugs for less than 3 months. Scientists built the TCR library using RNA that was extracted from PBMCs. The sequencing used peripheral blood mononuclear cells (PBMCs), collected at new diagnosis, from a patient treated with antithyroid drugs. All receptors come from a female donor with Graves disease.

Turning to this clonotype: This clone may be a read error of a much larger clone one base away. The chain links TRBV2 to TRBJ1-5; D uncertain. CDR3 length: 18 residues. The germline gives CDR1 SNHLY, CDR2 FYNNEI. CDR3 bases: TGTGCCGGCAGCTCAACTACCGTGGTCACCCATAGCAATCAGCCCCAGCATTTT. Translation gives CAGSSTTVVTHSNQPQHF.

To note about this clonotype: The likely explanation is a read error, given a far larger clone one base away. CDR3: CASSTTWGWSSPLHF. Here the CDR3 DNA reads TGTGCCAGCAGTACAACGTGGGGCTGGAGTTCACCCCTCCACTTT. V gene TRBV6-2 or TRBV6-3 combines with J gene TRBJ1-6; TRBD1 might be the D (5 bases). Trimming removed 5 bases at V and 9 bases at J, with 17 bases between. CDR3 length: 15 residues. Germline V gene sequence: CDR1 MNHEY, CDR2 SVGEGT.

This clonotype was recorded at least ten times. The chain has TRBV5-1 and TRBJ2-5, with no clear D. Germline loops: CDR1 SGHRS, CDR2 YFSETQ. The CDR3 length is 12 residues. V dropped 4 bases and J dropped 3 bases, with 7 bases sitting between them. The CDR3 loop is CASSLEKETQYF. DNA for the CDR3: TGCGCCAGCAGCCTTGAGAAAGAGACCCAGTACTTC.

This clonotype was observed a handful of times. The genes are TRBV12-3 or TRBV12-4 and TRBJ1-2; D possibly corresponds to TRBD1 (5 bases). This CDR3 comprises 14 residues. V gave up 5 bases and J gave up 4 bases, with 14 bases separating them. In nucleotides, the CDR3 is TGTGCCAGCAGTCGGGGGGAGCAGATCTATGGCTACACCTTC. As protein: CASSRGEQIYGYTF.

This clonotype was detected many times. The gene calls are TRBV28 and TRBJ2-5; 10 bases match TRBD1. The V gene's germline CDR1 is MDHEN and CDR2 SYDVKM. The CDR3 runs to 15 residues. V lost 5 bases to trimming and J lost 5 bases; unmatched junction nucleotides: 8. CDR3 sequence (DNA): TGTGCCAGCAGTCTGGGACAGGGGATGGGTGAGACCCAGTACTTC. Encoded protein: CASSLGQGMGETQYF.

This clonotype was counted ten times or more. The DNA of the CDR3 is TGTGCCAGCAGCCGGGACCTGGGAAATGAAAAACTGTTTTTT. Residues: CASSRDLGNEKLFF. The V and J genes are TRBV9 and TRBJ1-4, with a tentative D call TRBD1 (5 bases). The CDR3 runs to 14 residues. Germline lookup yields CDR1 SGDLS and CDR2 YYNGEE. Trimming shortened V by 4 bases and J by 5 bases, and 12 bases separated the two germline ends.

V is TRBV10-3 and J is TRBJ2-5; perhaps TRBD1 as D (6 bases). Trimming removed 5 bases at V and 0 bases at J, with 10 bases between. The CDR3 length is 14 residues. Germline values: CDR1 ENHRY, CDR2 SYGVKD. CDR3 sequence: CAISPRDNQETQYF. Written as DNA, the CDR3 is TGTGCCATCAGTCCCCGGGACAACCAAGAGACCCAGTACTTC.

This clonotype was detected only a few times. The chain has TRBV18 and TRBJ2-3, with 7 bases lining up with TRBD1. In germline, CDR1 is KGHSH, CDR2 LQKENI. Trimming took 1 base from V and 2 from J; bases not matched to a gene: 3. CDR3 size: 15 residues. In DNA, the CDR3 is TGTGCCAGCTCACCACGTGGACAGGCCACAGATACGCAGTATTTT. This sequence encodes CASSPRGQATDTQYF.

This clonotype was observed at least ten times. This chain connects TRBV7-2 to TRBJ2-3, with unresolved D. This CDR3 region has 14 residues. The germline V gene encodes CDR1 SGHTA and CDR2 FQGNSA. V was cut by 0 bases and J by 4 bases, with 8 bases left in between. This chain's CDR3 is CASSLAGWSDTQYF. CDR3 nucleotides: TGTGCCAGCAGCTTAGCAGGGTGGTCAGATACGCAGTATTTT.

This clonotype has a count of ten or more. The chain has TRBV6-5 and TRBJ2-3; D is unresolved. The germline gives CDR1 MNHEY, CDR2 SVGAGI. The V end lost 0 bases, the J end lost 1 base, and 5 bases lay between the germline ends. The CDR3 runs to 14 residues. The CDR3 region has the DNA TGTGCCAGCAGTTACTCGGTGCGCACAGATACGCAGTATTTT. It specifies CASSYSVRTDTQYF.

The genes are TRBV28 and TRBJ2-7; D gene uncertain. Germline values: CDR1 MDHEN, CDR2 SYDVKM. Trimming pared 3 bases from V and 3 bases from J, leaving 15 bases between. The CDR3 sequence is 15 residues long. Here the CDR3 reads CASSLGWYRDYEQYF. In DNA form, the CDR3 reads TGTGCCAGCAGTTTGGGTTGGTACAGAGACTACGAGCAGTACTTC.

This clonotype was recorded once. The chain employs TRBV18 and TRBJ1-5; a weak D match, TRBD1 (5 bases). Germline CDR1 is KGHSH and CDR2 is LQKENI. This CDR3 spans 17 amino acids. V lost 1 base and J 0 bases, leaving 13 bases between the germline ends. CDR3: CASSPQGGHASNQPQHF. In DNA form, the CDR3 reads TGTGCCAGCTCACCACAAGGAGGACACGCTAGCAATCAGCCCCAGCATTTT.

There are many counts of this clonotype. In DNA form, the CDR3 reads TGTGCCAGCAGTACCTGGGACTCCGGAGGTTTAGACACTGAAGCTTTCTTT. It is translated as CASSTWDSGGLDTEAFF. The gene calls are TRBV6-2 or TRBV6-3 and TRBJ1-1, with D perhaps TRBD1 (5 bases). This CDR3 is 17 amino acids long. Germline V gene lookup returns CDR1 MNHEY and CDR2 SVGEGT. Trimming pared 5 bases from V and 3 bases from J, leaving 22 bases between.

This clonotype was seen many times. The rearrangement links TRBV12-3 or TRBV12-4 to TRBJ1-1; D remains ambiguous. V was trimmed by 5 bases and J by 0 bases, leaving 16 bases between them. CDR3 length: 16 amino acids. The CDR3 sequence is CASSAKLGTLNTEAFF. The CDR3, as DNA: TGTGCCAGCAGTGCCAAGCTGGGCACATTGAACACTGAAGCTTTCTTT.

This clonotype was counted at least ten times. The rearrangement uses TRBV2 and TRBJ2-5; D might be TRBD1 (5 bases). The CDR3 extends over 15 amino acids. Germline-derived CDR1 and CDR2 are SNHLY and FYNNEI. V lost 2 bases and J 5 bases, leaving 15 bases between the germline ends. The CDR3 loop is CASSEPPQGTETQYF. Written as DNA, the CDR3 is TGTGCCAGCAGTGAACCCCCGCAGGGAACCGAGACCCAGTACTTC.

This clonotype has at least ten counts. The CDR3 coding sequence is TGTGCCAGCAGCTTAGAGGTCGGACCCCTCCACTTT. This codes for CASSLEVGPLHF. The chain uses TRBV7-9 and TRBJ1-6, with D uncertain. The CDR3 runs 12 residues. Trimming stripped 1 base from V and 12 bases from J, with 7 bases between. Germline V gene sequence: CDR1 SEHNR, CDR2 FQNEAQ (reference sequence).